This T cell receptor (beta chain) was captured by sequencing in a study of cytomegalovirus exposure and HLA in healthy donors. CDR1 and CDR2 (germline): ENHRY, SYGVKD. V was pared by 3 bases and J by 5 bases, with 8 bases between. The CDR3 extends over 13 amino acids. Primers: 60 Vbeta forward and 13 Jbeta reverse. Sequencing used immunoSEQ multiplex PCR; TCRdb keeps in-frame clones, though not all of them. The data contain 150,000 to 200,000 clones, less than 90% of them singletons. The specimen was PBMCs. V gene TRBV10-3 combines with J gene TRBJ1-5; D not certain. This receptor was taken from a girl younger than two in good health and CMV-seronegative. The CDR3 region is CAISDNTDQPQHF. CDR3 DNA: TGTGCCATCAGTGACAACACCGATCAGCCCCAGCATTTT.